The next 10 T cell receptor beta chains were all read from a single sample in a study of blood T cell repertoires in COVID-19. Sequencing was performed with immunoSEQ multiplex PCR; in TCRdb, only in-frame clones are kept and a portion is missing. The table includes roughly 70,000 clones, roughly 88% detected once. The sequencing sample was made of peripheral blood. These receptors were taken from a man aged 45-65 years with COVID-19, enrolled during active disease.

J is TRBJ2-2 and V is TRBV24-1; 10 nucleotides agree with TRBD2. CDR3 size: 18 residues. Germline lookup yields CDR1 KGHDR and CDR2 SFDVKD. V gave up 0 bases and J gave up 5 bases; unmatched junction bases: 8. CDR3 residues: CATSDLYLAGVGTGELFF. The CDR3, as DNA: TGTGCCACCAGTGATTTGTACCTAGCGGGAGTAGGAACCGGGGAGCTGTTTTTT.

V and J are TRBV7-2 and TRBJ1-2, with TRBD1 matching over 8 bases. Germline V gene sequence: CDR1 SGHTA, CDR2 FQGNSA. The ends lost 0 bases at V and 2 bases at J; junction bases unmatched: 2. CDR3 length: 15 residues. The CDR3 is CASSLAAGGNYGYTF. CDR3 sequence (DNA): TGTGCCAGCAGCTTAGCAGCAGGGGGCAACTATGGCTACACCTTC.

The V call is TRBV24-1, the J call TRBJ1-5; D is unclear. The CDR3 extends over 14 amino acids. V was pared by 3 bases and J by 0 bases, with 5 bases between. The germline gives CDR1 KGHDR, CDR2 SFDVKD. As DNA, the CDR3 is TGTGCCACCAGTGATACATATAGCAATCAGCCCCAGCATTTT. Its protein is CATSDTYSNQPQHF.

This clone was seen a single time. The rearrangement joins TRBV3-1 (or the pseudogene TRBV3-2) to TRBJ2-7; perhaps TRBD1 as D (5 bases). In germline, CDR1 is LGHDT, CDR2 YNNKEL (reference sequence). The CDR3 runs to 16 residues. The V end lost 3 bases, the J end lost 2 bases, and 17 bases lay between the germline ends. This chain's CDR3 is CASSQRVGIGAYEQYF. Here the CDR3 DNA reads TGTGCCAGCAGCCAGCGAGTGGGTATAGGGGCCTACGAGCAGTACTTC.

This clone appeared once. V usage is TRBV11-1 and J usage is TRBJ2-1, with a possible D match to TRBD1 (6 bases). Per germline, CDR1 SGHAT and CDR2 FQDESV (reference sequence). CDR3 length equals 15 residues. V was cut by 4 bases and J by 0 bases, with 10 bases left in between. This CDR3 reads CASSWGRSSYNEQFF. CDR3 DNA: TGTGCCAGCAGCTGGGGGCGGAGCTCCTACAATGAGCAGTTCTTC.

The CDR3 spells CASSQGQGASTGELFF. DNA for the CDR3: TGTGCCAGCAGCCAGGGACAGGGGGCGAGCACCGGGGAGCTGTTTTTT. This chain uses TRBV3-1 (or the pseudogene TRBV3-2) with TRBJ2-2; TRBD1 matches 12 bases. Germline CDR1 is LGHDT and CDR2 is YNNKEL (reference sequence). Unmatched junction bases numbered 3, after V lost 3 bases and J lost 4 bases. The CDR3 loop spans 16 amino acids.

V gene TRBV18 combines with J gene TRBJ2-3; unclear D gene. Trimming left V 6 bases short and J 2 bases short, with 9 bases between. The CDR3 spans 13 residues. Germline V lookup: CDR1 KGHSH, CDR2 LQKENI. The CDR3 DNA reads as TGTGCCAGCTCCCAGGATCTCACAGATACGCAGTATTTT. Translation: CASSQDLTDTQYF.

This clone was detected once. The chain has TRBV3-1 (or the pseudogene TRBV3-2) and TRBJ2-5; TRBD1 agrees at 9 bases. The CDR3 has 15 residues. The germline V gene encodes CDR1 LGHDT and CDR2 YNNKEL (reference sequence). The J segment lost 3 bases and the V segment lost 5 bases, leaving 7 bases of the junction unmatched. This CDR3 is CASSSPGQGKETQYF. CDR3 nucleotide sequence: TGTGCCAGCAGCTCCCCAGGACAGGGGAAAGAGACCCAGTACTTC.

In its sample, this clone was seen once. The V and J genes are TRBV6-5 and TRBJ2-1; 7 positions agree with TRBD2. Trimming removed 0 bases from V and 6 bases from J; junction bases left unmatched: 5. CDR1 is MNHEY and CDR2 is SVGAGI in the germline V gene. This CDR3 contains 15 residues. CDR3 coding DNA: TGTGCCAGCAGTTACTCGTCAGGGAGGGGCAATGAGCAGTTCTTC. It codes for CASSYSSGRGNEQFF.

In its sample, this clone was seen once. The V and J genes are TRBV6-5 and TRBJ2-5; D is unresolved. Germline V gene data show CDR1 as MNHEY and CDR2 as SVGAGI. Trimming took off 8 bases at V and 5 bases at J, with 12 bases between the two ends. The CDR3 length is 12 residues. The CDR3 sequence: CASGRVGETQYF. The CDR3 DNA sequence: TGTGCCAGCGGTCGGGTCGGGGAGACCCAGTACTTC.